This passage covers 16 T cell receptor beta chains from one sample sequenced in a study of PD-1 blockade in classical Hodgkin lymphoma. Brentuximab vedotin exposure varied among the patients, all of whom had relapsed after autologous stem cell transplantation. Some clones are missing from TCRdb's copy, which holds only in-frame ones; the method was immunoSEQ multiplex PCR. The sample records about 85,000 clones, about nine tenths being singletons. The sequences come from peripheral blood mononuclear cells (PBMCs), collected before the second cycle of nivolumab. These receptors were obtained from a human donor with classical Hodgkin lymphoma.

This rearrangement joins TRBV11-3 to TRBJ2-3; D is undetermined. Looked up from germline, CDR1 is SGHNT and CDR2 is YENEEA. Trimming left V 3 bases short and J 4 bases short, with 8 bases between. The CDR3 runs 13 residues. This chain's CDR3 is CASSFVWADTQYF. The CDR3 DNA reads as TGTGCCAGCAGCTTCGTTTGGGCAGATACGCAGTATTTT.

J is TRBJ1-2 and V is TRBV11-2; D perhaps matches TRBD1 (5 bases). The CDR3 runs 15 residues. Germline loops: CDR1 SGHAT, CDR2 FQNNGV. V lost 1 base, J lost 7 bases, and 16 bases lay in between. The CDR3, as DNA: TGTGCCAGCAGCTTAGGCCCAGGGTATTCGAGTGGCTACACCTTC. It is translated as CASSLGPGYSSGYTF.

V and J are TRBV5-4 and TRBJ1-2; D is undetermined. The CDR3 is 16 amino acids. V dropped 3 bases and J dropped 7 bases, with 22 bases sitting between them. Germline values: CDR1 SGHNT, CDR2 YYREEE (reference sequence). CDR3 DNA: TGTGCCAGCAGCTCGAACCGGGTAACGGGAATAGGTGGCTACACCTTC. Its protein product is CASSSNRVTGIGGYTF.

The rearrangement links TRBV9 to TRBJ2-7; 12 bases fit TRBD2. There are 15 residues in the CDR3. V lost 3 bases to trimming and J lost 2 bases; unmatched junction nucleotides: 3. The germline CDR1 and CDR2 sequences are SGDLS and YYNGEE. CDR3 sequence reads: CASSEGLAGTYEQYF. The CDR3, as DNA: TGTGCCAGCAGCGAGGGACTAGCGGGTACCTACGAGCAGTACTTC.

This sequence joins TRBV6-1 and TRBJ1-1; 8 positions agree with TRBD1. Germline assignment: CDR1 MNHNS and CDR2 SASEGT. There are 15 residues in the CDR3. V lost 4 bases to trimming and J lost 5 bases; unmatched junction nucleotides: 9. The CDR3 spells CASSGGQGAGTEAFF. CDR3 nucleotides: TGTGCCAGCAGTGGAGGGCAGGGGGCTGGAACTGAAGCTTTCTTT.

J is TRBJ1-3 and V is TRBV30, with a tentative D call TRBD1 (5 bases). Germline values: CDR1 GTSNPN, CDR2 SVGIG (reference sequence). This CDR3 is 16 amino acids long. Trimming took off 0 bases at V and 0 bases at J, with 12 bases between the two ends. CDR3 loop: CAWSVWGTSSGNTIYF. The CDR3 region has the DNA TGTGCCTGGAGTGTTTGGGGGACCTCCTCTGGAAACACCATATATTTT.

The chain uses TRBV29-1 and TRBJ2-5; D uncertain. Between the trimmed V and J ends, which lost 0 bases and 7 bases, there was a span of 9 bases. This CDR3 has 12 residues. Germline V CDR1 and CDR2: SQVTM, ANQGSEA. CDR3 region: CSVEDLKTTQYF. In nucleotides, the CDR3 is TGCAGCGTTGAAGATCTAAAAACGACCCAGTACTTC.

This clone has just one count. The chain employs TRBV28 and TRBJ2-3; weak D call: TRBD2 (7 bases). Trimming took 8 bases from V and 3 from J, leaving 18 bases between them. The CDR3 is 15 amino acids. Germline CDR1 MDHEN, CDR2 SYDVKM. Written as DNA, the CDR3 is TGTGCCAGCGGTAACAGGGAGGGTAGAACAGATACGCAGTATTTT. This translates into CASGNREGRTDTQYF.

Details on this clone: An end of the junction differs from the germline gene, which may be a read error. V usage is TRBV18 and J usage is TRBJ2-5; perhaps TRBD2 as D (5 bases). The CDR3 is 15 amino acids. The germline V gene has CDR1 KGHSH and CDR2 LQKENI. The CDR3 DNA sequence: TGTGCCAGCTCATCACCAGAGCTACGGGGAGAGACCCAGTACTTC. Translated, it gives CASSSPELRGETQYF.

The gene calls are TRBV5-6 and TRBJ2-7; 9 positions agree with TRBD1. The CDR3 spans 13 residues. Germline-derived CDR1 and CDR2 are SGHDT and YYEEEE. J was trimmed by 3 bases and V by 3 bases; bases with no gene match: 1. The CDR3 DNA reads TGTGCCAGCAGCTCGGACAGGGGCTACGAGCAGTACTTC. This translates into CASSSDRGYEQYF.

This sequence joins TRBV2 and TRBJ2-7; TRBD2 matches 10 bases. CDR1 SNHLY and CDR2 FYNNEI come from the germline V gene. This CDR3 region has 14 residues. Unmatched junction bases numbered 7, after V lost 5 bases and J lost 6 bases. The CDR3 nucleotides read TGTGCCAGCAGTCTTCTAGCGGGAGCCCGCGAGCAGTACTTC. Translation gives CASSLLAGAREQYF.

The chain links TRBV28 to TRBJ1-2, with D possibly being TRBD1 (5 bases). Germline CDR1 MDHEN, CDR2 SYDVKM. The CDR3 is 16 amino acids. Trimming took off 3 bases at V and 4 bases at J, with 18 bases between the two ends. This CDR3 reads CASSFLEFRVLYGYTF. Written as DNA, the CDR3 is TGTGCCAGCAGTTTTTTAGAATTCAGGGTCCTCTATGGCTACACCTTC.

The gene calls are TRBV6-4 and TRBJ2-1; 14 positions agree with TRBD2. Trimming at V came to 1 base and at J to 9 bases, leaving 8 bases not matched to a gene. Germline CDR1 and CDR2: MRHNA and SNTAGT. The CDR3 spans 17 residues. CDR3 coding DNA: TGTGCCAGCAGTGACTTGGGACTAGCGGGAGAGAAGGTTGAGCAGTTCTTC. This encodes CASSDLGLAGEKVEQFF.

The chain uses TRBV19 and TRBJ1-5; 9 positions match TRBD1. Germline V gene lookup returns CDR1 LNHDA and CDR2 SQIVND (reference sequence). J gave up 7 bases and V 3 bases, and 13 bases lay outside the gene matches. This CDR3 comprises 17 residues. CDR3 coding DNA: TGTGCCAGTAGTATCGAGGGGTGGGGACAGGGCGGACAGCCCCAGCATTTT. It is translated as CASSIEGWGQGGQPQHF.

CDR3 in amino acids: CASSQEGRGAYNEQFF. The DNA of the CDR3 is TGTGCCAGCAGCCAAGAAGGGCGGGGGGCCTACAATGAGCAGTTCTTC. The chain carries TRBV14 and TRBJ2-1, with TRBD2 matching over 8 bases. The CDR3 runs 16 residues. Losses at the gene ends were 0 bases for V and 2 bases for J; bases not matched to a gene: 3. Looked up from germline, CDR1 is SGHDN and CDR2 is FVKESK.

The J gene is TRBJ2-7, the V gene TRBV7-6; no clear D. Germline CDR1 and CDR2: SGHVS and FNYEAQ. V was clipped by 5 bases and J by 2 bases, with 10 bases between them. The CDR3 is made up of 13 amino acids. This CDR3 reads CASSIELPYEQYF. CDR3 coding DNA: TGTGCCAGCAGCATAGAGCTCCCCTACGAGCAGTACTTC.